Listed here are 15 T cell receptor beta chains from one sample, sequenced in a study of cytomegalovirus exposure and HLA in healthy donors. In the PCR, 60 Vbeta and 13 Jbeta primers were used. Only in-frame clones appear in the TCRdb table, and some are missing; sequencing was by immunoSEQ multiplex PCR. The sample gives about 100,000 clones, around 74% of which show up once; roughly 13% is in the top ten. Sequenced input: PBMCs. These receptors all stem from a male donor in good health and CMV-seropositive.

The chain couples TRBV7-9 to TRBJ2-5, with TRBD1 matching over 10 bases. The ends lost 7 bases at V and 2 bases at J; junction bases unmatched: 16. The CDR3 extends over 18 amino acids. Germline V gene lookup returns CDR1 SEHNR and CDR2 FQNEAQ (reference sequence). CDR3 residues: CASKGPPWTGGFQETQYF. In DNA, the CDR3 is TGTGCCAGCAAAGGCCCCCCCTGGACAGGGGGATTTCAAGAGACCCAGTACTTC. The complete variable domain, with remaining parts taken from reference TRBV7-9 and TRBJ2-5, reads DTGVSQNPRHKITKRGQNVTFRCDPISEHNRLYWYRQTLGQGPEFLTYFQNEAQLEKSRLLSDRFSAERPKGSFSTLEIQRTEQGDSAMYLCASKGPPWTGGFQETQYFGPGTRLLVL.

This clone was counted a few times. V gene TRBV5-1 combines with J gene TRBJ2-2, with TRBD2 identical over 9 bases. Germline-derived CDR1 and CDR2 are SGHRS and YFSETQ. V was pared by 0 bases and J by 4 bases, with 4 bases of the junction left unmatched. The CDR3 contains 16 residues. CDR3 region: CASSLERGVFTGELFF. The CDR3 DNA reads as TGCGCCAGCAGCTTGGAGCGGGGGGTCTTCACCGGGGAGCTGTTTTTT. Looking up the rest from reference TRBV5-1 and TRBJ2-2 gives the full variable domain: KAGVTQTPRYLIKTRGQQVTLSCSPISGHRSVSWYQQTPGQGLQFLFEYFSETQRNKGNFPGRFSGRQFSNSRSEMNVSTLELGDSALYLCASSLERGVFTGELFFGEGSRLTVL.

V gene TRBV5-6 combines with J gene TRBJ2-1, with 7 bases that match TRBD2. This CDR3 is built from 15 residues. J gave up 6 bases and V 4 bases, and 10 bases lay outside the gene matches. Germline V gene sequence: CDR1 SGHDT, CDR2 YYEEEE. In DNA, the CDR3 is TGTGCCAGCAGCCCCCGGGACTACATACTCAATGAGCAGTTCTTC. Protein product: CASSPRDYILNEQFF.

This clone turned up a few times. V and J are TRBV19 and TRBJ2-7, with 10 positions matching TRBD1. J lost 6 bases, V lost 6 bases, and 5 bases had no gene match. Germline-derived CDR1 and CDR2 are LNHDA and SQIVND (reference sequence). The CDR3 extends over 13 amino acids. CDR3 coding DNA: TGTGCCAGTAGGACAGGGGGCAGGGGCGAGCAGTACTTC. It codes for CASRTGGRGEQYF.

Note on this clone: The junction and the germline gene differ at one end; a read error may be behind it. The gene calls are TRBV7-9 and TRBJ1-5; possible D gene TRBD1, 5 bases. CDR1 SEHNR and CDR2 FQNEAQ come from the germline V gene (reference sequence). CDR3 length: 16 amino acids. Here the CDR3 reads CSSSPQGAGMSQPQHF. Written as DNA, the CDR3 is TGTTCCAGCAGCCCCCAAGGAGCAGGGATGAGTCAGCCCCAGCATTTT.

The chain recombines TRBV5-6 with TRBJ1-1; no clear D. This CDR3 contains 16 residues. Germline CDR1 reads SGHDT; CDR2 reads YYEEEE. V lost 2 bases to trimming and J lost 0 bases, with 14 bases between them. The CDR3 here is CASSFTVPALNTEAFF. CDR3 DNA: TGTGCCAGCAGCTTTACAGTTCCCGCCTTGAACACTGAAGCTTTCTTT.

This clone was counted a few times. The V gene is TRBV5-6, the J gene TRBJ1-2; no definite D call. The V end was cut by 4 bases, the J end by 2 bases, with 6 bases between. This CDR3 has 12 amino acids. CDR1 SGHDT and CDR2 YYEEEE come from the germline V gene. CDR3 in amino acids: CASSPSNYGYTF. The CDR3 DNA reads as TGTGCCAGCAGCCCTTCGAACTATGGCTACACCTTC. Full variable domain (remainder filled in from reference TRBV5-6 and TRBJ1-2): DAGVTQSPTHLIKTRGQQVTLRCSPKSGHDTVSWYQQALGQGPQFIFQYYEEEERQRGNFPDRFSGHQFPNYSSELNVNALLLGDSALYLCASSPSNYGYTFGSGTRLTVV.

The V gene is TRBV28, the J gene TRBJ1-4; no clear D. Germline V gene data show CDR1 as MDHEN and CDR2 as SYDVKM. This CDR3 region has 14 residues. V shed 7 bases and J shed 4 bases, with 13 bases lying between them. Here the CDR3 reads CASTWAGYNEKLFF. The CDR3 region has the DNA TGTGCCAGCACCTGGGCAGGCTATAATGAAAAACTGTTTTTT.

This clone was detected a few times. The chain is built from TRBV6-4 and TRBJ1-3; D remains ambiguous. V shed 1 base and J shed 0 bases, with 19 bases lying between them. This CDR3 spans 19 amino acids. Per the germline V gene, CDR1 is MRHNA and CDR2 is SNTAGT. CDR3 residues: CASSDYNGWPSDSGNTIYF. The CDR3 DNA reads TGTGCCAGCAGTGACTACAATGGCTGGCCGTCTGACTCTGGAAACACCATATATTTT.

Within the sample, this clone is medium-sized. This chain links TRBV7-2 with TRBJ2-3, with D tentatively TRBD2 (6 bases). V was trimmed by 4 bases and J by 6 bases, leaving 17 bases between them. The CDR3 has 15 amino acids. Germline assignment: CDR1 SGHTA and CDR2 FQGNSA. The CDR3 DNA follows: TGTGCCAGCAGCTCCCCCGGGACTCTTGTCGATACGCAGTATTTT. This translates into CASSSPGTLVDTQYF. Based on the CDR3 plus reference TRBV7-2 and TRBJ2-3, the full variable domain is GAGVSQSPSNKVTEKGKDVELRCDPISGHTALYWYRQSLGQGLEFLIYFQGNSAPDKSGLPSDRFSAERTGGSVSTLTIQRTQQEDSAVYLCASSSPGTLVDTQYFGPGTRLTVL.

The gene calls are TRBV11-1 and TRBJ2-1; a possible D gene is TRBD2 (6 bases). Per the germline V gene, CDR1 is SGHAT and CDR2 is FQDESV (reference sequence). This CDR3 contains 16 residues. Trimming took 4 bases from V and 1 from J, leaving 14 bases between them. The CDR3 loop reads CASSWRRDSSYNEQFF. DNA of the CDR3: TGTGCCAGCAGCTGGCGCCGGGACTCTTCCTACAATGAGCAGTTCTTC.

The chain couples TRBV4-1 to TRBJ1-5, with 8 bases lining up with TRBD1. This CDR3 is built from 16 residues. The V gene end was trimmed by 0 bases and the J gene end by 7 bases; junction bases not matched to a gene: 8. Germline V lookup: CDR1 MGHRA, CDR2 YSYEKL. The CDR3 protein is CASSQETMTGVQPQHF. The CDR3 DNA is TGCGCCAGCAGCCAAGAAACTATGACAGGGGTCCAGCCCCAGCATTTT.

In DNA form, the CDR3 reads TGTGCCAGCGGACACTCACGAACCCTTTATGGCTACACCTTC. Protein sequence: CASGHSRTLYGYTF. The chain combines TRBV7-9 with TRBJ1-2; D might be TRBD1 (5 bases). This CDR3 comprises 14 residues. The V end was cut by 8 bases, the J end by 5 bases, with 18 bases between. Germline V gives CDR1 SEHNR, CDR2 FQNEAQ (reference sequence).

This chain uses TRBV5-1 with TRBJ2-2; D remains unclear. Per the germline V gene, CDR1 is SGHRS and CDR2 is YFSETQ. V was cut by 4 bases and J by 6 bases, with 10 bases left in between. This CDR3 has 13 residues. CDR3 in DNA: TGCGCCAGCAGCCTAACTCACTCCGGGGAGCTGTTTTTT. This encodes CASSLTHSGELFF.

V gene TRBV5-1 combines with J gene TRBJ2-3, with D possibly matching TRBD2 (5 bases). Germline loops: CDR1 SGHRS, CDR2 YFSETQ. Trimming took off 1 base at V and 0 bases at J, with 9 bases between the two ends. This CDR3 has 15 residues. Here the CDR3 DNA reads TGCGCCAGCAGCTTGCCTAGCCTCAGCACAGATACGCAGTATTTT. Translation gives CASSLPSLSTDTQYF.